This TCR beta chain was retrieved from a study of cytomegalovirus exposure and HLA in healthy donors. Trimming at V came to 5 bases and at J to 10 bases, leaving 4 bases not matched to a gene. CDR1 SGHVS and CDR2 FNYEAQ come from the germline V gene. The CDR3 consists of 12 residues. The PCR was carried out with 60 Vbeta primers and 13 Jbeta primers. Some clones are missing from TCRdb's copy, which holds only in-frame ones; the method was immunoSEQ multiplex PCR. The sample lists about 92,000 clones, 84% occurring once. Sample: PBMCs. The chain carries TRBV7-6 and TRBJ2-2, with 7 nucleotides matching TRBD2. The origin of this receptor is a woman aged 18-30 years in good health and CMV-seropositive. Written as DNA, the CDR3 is TGTGCCAGCAGCCCTCGACTAGCGGAGCTGTTTTTT. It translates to CASSPRLAELFF.